One sample yielded the 15 T cell receptor beta chains listed below, sequenced in a study of metastatic and nonmetastatic thyroid tumors. Through MiXCR, TCRdb re-clonotyped the PCR reads. The table includes 45,000 to 55,000 clones, roughly a quarter detected once. None of the patients had undergone any treatment ahead of thyroid surgery. Input material: blood. These receptors all stem from a male donor with papillary thyroid cancer or a benign thyroid nodule (not recorded which). Some clones in this sample may be carry-over from other donors' samples.

This chain connects TRBV5-8 to TRBJ2-7, with a tentative D call TRBD2 (5 bases). Germline V gene lookup returns CDR1 SGHTS and CDR2 YDEGEE. Trimming removed 0 bases at V and 2 bases at J, with 9 bases between. There are 14 residues in the CDR3. The CDR3 DNA is TGTGCCAGCAGCTTGGGGGGAGTCCCCTACGAGCAGTACTTC. As protein: CASSLGGVPYEQYF.

This rearrangement joins TRBV5-1 to TRBJ2-3; D may correspond to TRBD1 or TRBD2 (6 bases each). This CDR3 has 14 residues. The V end was cut by 0 bases, the J end by 6 bases, with 11 bases between. Germline assignment: CDR1 SGHRS and CDR2 YFSETQ. CDR3 sequence (DNA): TGCGCCAGCAGCTTGGCCACAGGGAGGGATACGCAGTATTTT. This encodes CASSLATGRDTQYF. Based on the CDR3 plus reference TRBV5-1 and TRBJ2-3, the full variable domain is KAGVTQTPRYLIKTRGQQVTLSCSPISGHRSVSWYQQTPGQGLQFLFEYFSETQRNKGNFPGRFSGRQFSNSRSEMNVSTLELGDSALYLCASSLATGRDTQYFGPGTRLTVL.

This clone came up many times. V and J are TRBV7-9 and TRBJ1-2, with unresolved D. Germline assignment: CDR1 SEHNR and CDR2 FQNEAQ (reference sequence). The V and J ends lost 5 bases and 4 bases respectively, with 14 bases between them. The CDR3 has 14 residues. CDR3 sequence reads: CASSPMADSYGYTF. The CDR3 DNA reads as TGTGCCAGCAGCCCAATGGCAGACTCCTATGGCTACACCTTC.

This clone was recorded many times. The rearrangement joins TRBV5-1 to TRBJ2-7, with 7 bases fitting TRBD1. Unmatched junction bases numbered 1, after V lost 0 bases and J lost 1 base. Germline CDR1 SGHRS, CDR2 YFSETQ. This CDR3 spans 14 amino acids. CDR3 DNA sequence: TGCGCCAGCAGCTTGGGGGACAGATCCTACGAGCAGTACTTC. Translated, it gives CASSLGDRSYEQYF. The entire variable domain, with the rest obtained from reference TRBV5-1 and TRBJ2-7, is as follows: KAGVTQTPRYLIKTRGQQVTLSCSPISGHRSVSWYQQTPGQGLQFLFEYFSETQRNKGNFPGRFSGRQFSNSRSEMNVSTLELGDSALYLCASSLGDRSYEQYFGPGTRLTVT.

This clone was recorded at least ten times. V is TRBV30 and J is TRBJ1-2; TRBD1 is a possible D gene (5 bases). The CDR3 spans 14 residues. Germline-derived CDR1 and CDR2 are GTSNPN and SVGIG (reference sequence). The germline V and J ends were trimmed by 4 bases and 1 base, with 13 bases remaining between them. The DNA of the CDR3 is TGTGCCTGGACCCGGGGGGGATTTAACTATGGCTACACCTTC. Translating gives CAWTRGGFNYGYTF. The full variable domain, with the rest looked up from reference TRBV30 and TRBJ1-2, is SQTIHQWPATLVQPVGSPLSLECTVEGTSNPNLYWYRQAAGRGLQLLFYSVGIGQISSEVPQNLSASRPQDRQFILSSKKLLLSDSGFYLCAWTRGGFNYGYTFGSGTRLTVV.

This clone was detected many times. The chain links TRBV14 to TRBJ2-7; D is uncertain. The CDR3 sequence is 11 residues long. CDR1 and CDR2 from the germline V gene are SGHDN and FVKESK. Trimming took off 6 bases at V and 2 bases at J, with 5 bases between the two ends. CDR3 region: CASSYAYEQYF. The CDR3 DNA reads TGTGCCAGCAGTTACGCCTACGAGCAGTACTTC.

In its sample, this clone was seen many times. The gene calls are TRBV2 and TRBJ2-1; 9 nucleotides line up with TRBD2. Germline CDR1 SNHLY, CDR2 FYNNEI. This CDR3 has 15 amino acids. V was clipped by 4 bases and J by 9 bases; unmatched bases: 10. CDR3 in amino acids: CASSGSGSAGVEQFF. CDR3 coding DNA: TGTGCCAGCAGTGGTAGCGGGAGTGCTGGCGTTGAGCAGTTCTTC.

This clone was picked up many times. The rearrangement joins TRBV28 to TRBJ2-2; TRBD2 matches at 7 bases. The ends lost 5 bases at V and 4 bases at J; junction bases unmatched: 10. Germline V CDR1 and CDR2: MDHEN, SYDVKM. This CDR3 is built from 16 residues. The CDR3 region is CASSRAGVSGTGELFF. CDR3 nucleotides: TGTGCCAGCAGTCGCGCGGGGGTTAGCGGCACCGGGGAGCTGTTTTTT.

At least ten counts were recorded for this clone. The J gene is TRBJ1-5, the V gene TRBV4-1; TRBD1 agrees at 7 bases. Germline V gene lookup returns CDR1 MGHRA and CDR2 YSYEKL. The V gene end was trimmed by 5 bases and the J gene end by 4 bases; junction bases not matched to a gene: 11. The CDR3 has 16 amino acids. CDR3 sequence reads: CASSLHIGTDNQPQHF. CDR3 DNA: TGCGCCAGCAGCTTACATATCGGGACAGATAATCAGCCCCAGCATTTT.

The genes are TRBV30 and TRBJ2-1; 7 nucleotides agree with TRBD2. There are 15 residues in the CDR3. Germline V gene data show CDR1 as GTSNPN and CDR2 as SVGIG (reference sequence). Trimming cost V 2 bases and J 9 bases; bases outside gene matches: 13. CDR3 sequence (DNA): TGTGCCTGGAGTAAGGGCGGGAGTTTCGGAGGTGAGCAGTTCTTC. Amino acids: CAWSKGGSFGGEQFF. Looking up the rest from reference TRBV30 and TRBJ2-1 gives the full variable domain: SQTIHQWPATLVQPVGSPLSLECTVEGTSNPNLYWYRQAAGRGLQLLFYSVGIGQISSEVPQNLSASRPQDRQFILSSKKLLLSDSGFYLCAWSKGGSFGGEQFFGPGTRLTVL.

This clone showed up just a few times. The gene calls are TRBV5-4 and TRBJ1-1, with D perhaps matching TRBD1 (6 bases). V dropped 4 bases and J dropped 5 bases, with 21 bases sitting between them. The CDR3 contains 16 residues. Germline V lookup: CDR1 SGHNT, CDR2 YYREEE (reference sequence). CDR3 sequence (DNA): TGTGCCAGCAGCACTTCAACAGGGTCCCTCGAAACTGAAGCTTTCTTT. Amino acids: CASSTSTGSLETEAFF.

The sample holds many counts of this clone. This chain uses TRBV6-6 with TRBJ2-3; D is unclear. The CDR3 spans 12 residues. The germline V and J ends were trimmed by 2 bases and 4 bases, with 4 bases remaining between them. Germline CDR1 reads MNHNY; CDR2 reads SVGAGI (reference sequence). CDR3 DNA: TGTGCCAGCAGTTACGCCGCAGATACGCAGTATTTT. Translated, it gives CASSYAADTQYF.

This clone was counted ten times or more. The chain has TRBV20-1 and TRBJ2-7, with 13 bases aligning to TRBD2. CDR3 length: 14 amino acids. CDR1 is DFQATT, CDR2 SNEGSKA, per germline (reference sequence). CDR3 amino acids: CRSVGLAGSYEQYF. Written as DNA, the CDR3 is TGCAGGTCGGTGGGACTAGCGGGATCCTACGAGCAGTACTTC.

This clone was seen a few times. The chain uses TRBV15 and TRBJ2-1; 13 bases line up with TRBD2. V lost 3 bases to trimming and J lost 8 bases; unmatched junction nucleotides: 7. The CDR3 extends over 16 amino acids. Germline V gene data show CDR1 as LNHNV and CDR2 as YYDKDF (reference sequence). CDR3 loop: CATSRGTSGDLDEQFF. CDR3 DNA sequence: TGTGCCACCAGCAGGGGGACTAGCGGGGATTTGGATGAGCAGTTCTTC.

The rearrangement joins TRBV3-1 to TRBJ1-1, with unresolved D. This CDR3 has 12 amino acids. Germline lookup yields CDR1 LGHDT and CDR2 YNNKEL (reference sequence). V lost 2 bases and J 8 bases, leaving 9 bases between the germline ends. In nucleotides, the CDR3 is TGTGCCAGCAGCCAATGGACGGGAGAAGCTTTCTTT. Translating it yields CASSQWTGEAFF.